This T cell receptor (beta chain) was sequenced in a study of CD8+ T cells in alopecia areata. Study as a whole: Treated individuals took tofacitinib by mouth, 5 to 10 mg twice daily. Treatment ran 6 to 18 months, with 6 months of follow-up afterward.

CDR1 and CDR2 (germline): SGHDT, YYEEEE. With 0 bases removed from V and 7 bases from J, the gap between germline ends came to 10 bases. The CDR3 is made up of 13 amino acids. Isolated RNA was reverse transcribed into cDNA used as the sequencing template. Using immunoSEQ multiplex PCR, the repertoire was profiled, and TCRdb retains in-frame clones only, with some absent. The table lists around 300,000 clones, 45% to 70% of them singletons, with about 0.93% in the top ten. Findings and caveats of the study: In scalp samples, resident alphabeta T cells of normal skin are also sequenced. Scalp clonality, along with expanded CD8+ clones among the top 100, was significantly decreased by tofacitinib.

This clone was observed a few times. As yet, its antigen is unknown. Treatment meaning: oral pan-JAK inhibitor, 5-10 mg twice daily. V usage is TRBV5-6 and J usage is TRBJ1-1; D is unresolved. The sequence came from a human donor with alopecia areata. This material consisted of CD4+ T cells sorted from blood, taken at roughly week 52, from a patient treated with tofacitinib. The CDR3 region has the DNA TGTGCCAGCAGCTTGGCCGGCGGACTTGAAGCTTTCTTT. It yields the protein CASSLAGGLEAFF.